Presented here are 12 T cell receptor beta chains from one specimen sequenced in a study of CD8+ T cells in alopecia areata listed by TCRdb under 2018. The time point label, as the study defines it: about 5 months on oral tofacitinib. Taken with the paper, the label for treatment or condition translates to: oral pan-JAK inhibitor, 5-10 mg twice daily. The protocol used for the library was the immunoSEQ multiplex PCR assay. For TCR sequencing, RNA was extracted from every sample and reverse transcribed into cDNA to serve as template. TCRdb mirrors the immuneACCESS table, restricted to in-frame sequences. Some clones are absent from its copies; in checked studies, under half trace to an unresolved V gene, and the reason for the others is unknown. The sample yields 190,000 or so clones; 58% were counted once. About 5.1% of the sample goes to the ten largest clones. Source: CD4+ T cells sorted from blood, taken at week 24, from a patient treated with tofacitinib. The receptors were gathered from a human donor with alopecia areata.

The chain combines TRBV9 with TRBJ2-5; D is uncertain. V dropped 4 bases and J dropped 3 bases, with 10 bases sitting between them. CDR3 length: 13 amino acids. Germline V gene data show CDR1 as SGDLS and CDR2 as YYNGEE. The CDR3 DNA sequence: TGTGCCAGCAGCCCCAATACAGAAGAGACCCAGTACTTC. This encodes CASSPNTEETQYF.

This chain uses TRBV4-3 with TRBJ2-2; 7 positions match TRBD2. Looked up from germline, CDR1 is LGHNA and CDR2 is YSLEER. This CDR3 has 17 residues. The junction had 8 bases not matched to a gene; V was cut back by 0 bases and J by 4 bases. The CDR3 sequence is CASSQDSSGASTGELFF. Here the CDR3 DNA reads TGCGCCAGCAGCCAAGATTCCAGCGGGGCCAGCACCGGGGAGCTGTTTTTT.

The J gene is TRBJ1-2, the V gene TRBV9; D may be TRBD1 (5 bases). CDR1 and CDR2 (germline): SGDLS, YYNGEE. The CDR3 runs to 15 residues. V gave up 0 bases and J gave up 5 bases, with 14 bases separating them. The CDR3 is CASSVGGRNMYGYTF. The CDR3, as DNA: TGTGCCAGCAGCGTAGGGGGCCGAAATATGTATGGCTACACCTTC.

The rearrangement links TRBV15 to TRBJ1-5; TRBD1 matches 8 bases. V dropped 5 bases and J dropped 6; count of bases not matched to a gene: 9. The CDR3 covers 15 residues. Germline CDR1 and CDR2: LNHNV and YYDKDF (reference sequence). CDR3 sequence reads: CATSRTGGGGQPQHF. DNA of the CDR3: TGTGCCACCAGCCGAACAGGGGGAGGAGGTCAGCCCCAGCATTTT.

The chain links TRBV29-1 to TRBJ2-7; tentative D call: TRBD1 (6 bases). Germline loops: CDR1 SQVTM, CDR2 ANQGSEA. The CDR3 extends over 13 amino acids. V shed 6 bases and J shed 2 bases, with 14 bases lying between them. This CDR3 is CSVLETGAYEQYF. In DNA, the CDR3 is TGCAGCGTCCTTGAGACAGGAGCCTACGAGCAGTACTTC.

This rearrangement joins TRBV29-1 to TRBJ2-3, with D possibly TRBD2 on 6 matching bases. Looked up from germline, CDR1 is SQVTM and CDR2 is ANQGSEA. The CDR3 is 14 residues long. The germline V and J ends were trimmed by 4 bases and 3 bases, with 14 bases remaining between them. The CDR3 DNA reads as TGCAGCGTTGTATGGGGCCGGGGGACAGATACGCAGTATTTT. Encoded protein: CSVVWGRGTDTQYF.

The table lists this clone with a few counts. The gene calls are TRBV5-1 and TRBJ2-7; a possible D gene is TRBD1 (5 bases). This CDR3 has 14 amino acids. Germline V CDR1 and CDR2: SGHRS, YFSETQ. V lost 1 base and J lost 5, with 13 bases in between. The CDR3 reads CASSLLQGGDEQYF. The CDR3 nucleotides read TGCGCCAGCAGCTTGTTGCAGGGTGGTGACGAGCAGTACTTC.

This clone occurred a few times. V is TRBV5-1 and J is TRBJ1-1; D is unresolved. CDR3 length: 15 residues. Trimming left V 0 bases short and J 4 bases short, with 13 bases between. CDR1 and CDR2 from the germline V gene are SGHRS and YFSETQ. CDR3 protein: CASSLGGMVSTEAFF. In nucleotides, the CDR3 is TGCGCCAGCAGCTTGGGTGGGATGGTGAGCACTGAAGCTTTCTTT. Together with reference TRBV5-1 and TRBJ1-1, the CDR3 gives the full variable domain: KAGVTQTPRYLIKTRGQQVTLSCSPISGHRSVSWYQQTPGQGLQFLFEYFSETQRNKGNFPGRFSGRQFSNSRSEMNVSTLELGDSALYLCASSLGGMVSTEAFFGQGTRLTVV.

This clone has only one observation. The chain is built from TRBV29-1 and TRBJ2-5; D not certain. From germline, CDR1 is SQVTM and CDR2 ANQGSEA. The V and J ends lost 5 bases and 2 bases respectively, with 12 bases between them. This CDR3 has 13 amino acids. The CDR3 protein is CSVPWGGQETQYF. CDR3 nucleotide sequence: TGCAGCGTTCCTTGGGGTGGACAAGAGACCCAGTACTTC.

This clone was seen a handful of times. This chain uses TRBV11-1 with TRBJ2-7; 7 bases map to TRBD2. The trim removed 4 bases at V and 9 bases at J, leaving 12 bases unmatched. Germline-derived CDR1 and CDR2 are SGHAT and FQDESV (reference sequence). The CDR3 covers 14 residues. CDR3: CASSSGDYRSRQYF. The CDR3 DNA is TGTGCCAGCAGCTCGGGGGACTACCGCTCTCGGCAGTACTTC.

V usage is TRBV23-1 and J usage is TRBJ2-5; no reliable D call. TRBV23-1 is an open reading frame, and its role is uncertain. The V end was cut by 4 bases, the J end by 4 bases, with 7 bases between. The CDR3 loop spans 12 amino acids. The CDR3, as DNA: TGCGCCAGCAGTCCGCGGCCAGAGACCCAGTACTTC. Translating it yields CASSPRPETQYF.

J is TRBJ1-3 and V is TRBV27, with D possibly being TRBD1 (5 bases). V was pared by 5 bases and J by 0 bases, with 11 bases between. The CDR3 spans 15 residues. CDR1 is MNHEY and CDR2 is SMNVEV in the germline V gene (reference sequence). The DNA of the CDR3 is TGTGCCAGCAGTCCACTCCAGGGCTCTGGAAACACCATATATTTT. Protein sequence: CASSPLQGSGNTIYF.